This T cell receptor beta chain comes out of a study of blood T cell repertoires in COVID-19. Trimming cost V 7 bases and J 2 bases, with 14 bases left between them. Germline V gene sequence: CDR1 SQVTM, CDR2 ANQGSEA. This CDR3 is built from 13 residues. Produced via immunoSEQ multiplex PCR; TCRdb's table is partial and in-frame only. The sample lists about 170,000 clones; 85% were seen once. This chain connects TRBV29-1 to TRBJ2-5, with TRBD1 as a possible D gene (5 bases). This TCR was recovered from a woman aged 80 or over with COVID-19, enrolled during active disease. The specimen sequenced was peripheral blood. The CDR3: CSAGQGWQETQYF. The DNA of the CDR3 is TGCAGCGCTGGCCAGGGATGGCAAGAGACCCAGTACTTC.